A single sample is the source of the 32 T cell receptor beta chains below, sequenced in a study of blood T cell repertoires in COVID-19 (dated by TCRdb to about 2020). The receptor library was made with the immunoSEQ multiplex PCR assay. TCRdb mirrors the immuneACCESS table, restricted to in-frame sequences. Some clones are absent from its copies; in checked studies, under half trace to an unresolved V gene, and the reason for the others is unknown. For this sample there are about 250,000 clones; 80% to 85% appear just once. Of the sample, approximately 4% is held by the ten largest clones. Input material: peripheral blood. These receptors all come from a man aged 50-60 years with active or convalescent COVID-19.

This chain joins TRBV19 and TRBJ1-2; possible D gene TRBD1, 6 bases. The CDR3 totals 13 residues. V dropped 7 bases and J dropped 2 bases, with 11 bases sitting between them. From germline, CDR1 is LNHDA and CDR2 SQIVND (reference sequence). CDR3: CASNKDRNYGYTF. The CDR3 bases are TGTGCCAGTAACAAAGACAGGAACTATGGCTACACCTTC.

This chain joins TRBV9 and TRBJ2-7, with a weak D call TRBD2 (6 bases). The germline CDR1 and CDR2 sequences are SGDLS and YYNGEE. The ends were cut back, 0 bases at V and 5 bases at J, with 12 bases in the middle. The length of the CDR3 is 14 residues. CDR3: CASSVVGGNDEQYF. As DNA, the CDR3 is TGTGCCAGCAGCGTAGTCGGAGGGAACGACGAGCAGTACTTC.

This clone was detected only a few times. The gene calls are TRBV2 and TRBJ1-4, with no clear D. There are 15 residues in the CDR3. V was clipped by 6 bases and J by 7 bases, with 18 bases between them. Germline CDR1 SNHLY, CDR2 FYNNEI. In DNA form, the CDR3 reads TGTGCCAGCAGCCCAGGACTCAACTGGGGTGAAAAACTGTTTTTT. It is translated as CASSPGLNWGEKLFF. The full variable domain, rest sourced from reference TRBV2 and TRBJ1-4, is EPEVTQTPSHQVTQMGQEVILRCVPISNHLYFYWYRQILGQKVEFLVSFYNNEISEKSEIFDDQFSVERPDGSNFTLKIRSTKLEDSAMYFCASSPGLNWGEKLFFGSGTQLSVL.

The rearrangement joins TRBV21-1 to TRBJ2-5; the table's D call, TRBD1, was not checked against the DNA. TRBV21-1 is given as a pseudogene. This CDR3 is 18 amino acids long. The CDR3 here is CASSKALGETGWTETQYF. For the CDR3, the DNA is TGTGCCAGCAGCAAAGCGCTAGGTGAGACAGGTTGGACGGAGACCCAGTACTTC.

The CDR3 bases are TGTGCCAGCTCGGGGGCCATCCAAGAGACCCAGTACTTC. Encoded protein: CASSGAIQETQYF. The V gene is TRBV18, the J gene TRBJ2-5; D might be TRBD1 (6 bases). V lost 6 bases, J lost 1 base, and 9 bases lay in between. The CDR3 is 13 residues long. CDR1 is KGHSH and CDR2 is LQKENI in the germline V gene.

This rearrangement joins TRBV5-1 to TRBJ2-2; 8 nucleotides agree with TRBD1. Germline CDR1 SGHRS, CDR2 YFSETQ. V dropped 0 bases and J dropped 4; count of bases not matched to a gene: 11. The CDR3 has 18 residues. The CDR3 is CASSLEGRGQKGTGELFF. The CDR3 DNA follows: TGCGCCAGCAGCTTGGAGGGCAGGGGGCAGAAAGGCACCGGGGAGCTGTTTTTT.

The rearrangement uses TRBV7-3 and TRBJ2-2; D not certain. The germline CDR1 and CDR2 sequences are SGHTA and FQGTGA. V gave up 5 bases and J gave up 4 bases, with 8 bases separating them. The CDR3 runs 13 residues. The CDR3 loop reads CASSPTLTGELFF. Here the CDR3 DNA reads TGTGCCAGCAGCCCGACACTCACCGGGGAGCTGTTTTTT.

This rearrangement joins TRBV6-6 to TRBJ2-5; 11 nucleotides line up with TRBD1. Germline V lookup: CDR1 MNHNY, CDR2 SVGAGI (reference sequence). Trimming removed 4 bases from V and 4 bases from J; junction bases left unmatched: 5. This CDR3 comprises 15 residues. The CDR3 protein is CASSLRDRGGETQYF. The CDR3 bases are TGTGCCAGCAGTTTGCGGGACAGGGGGGGAGAGACCCAGTACTTC.

The chain couples TRBV6-2 or TRBV6-3 to TRBJ1-5; no clear D. The CDR3 spans 15 residues. The V end was cut by 5 bases, the J end by 5 bases, with 16 bases between. Germline CDR1 reads MNHEY; CDR2 reads SVGEGT. The CDR3 is CASSPGLSGDQPQHF. The CDR3 DNA sequence: TGTGCCAGCAGTCCCGGTCTCTCTGGAGATCAGCCCCAGCATTTT.

This sequence joins TRBV23-1 and TRBJ2-7; D possibly corresponds to TRBD1 (6 bases). TRBV23-1 is known as an ORF, though its function is uncertain. The length of the CDR3 is 15 residues. Here the CDR3 reads CAIPPPGHLPYEQYF. DNA for the CDR3: TGCGCAATCCCCCCCCCGGGACACCTTCCCTACGAGCAGTACTTC.

This CDR3 is CASSVRGGYCTDTQYF. DNA of the CDR3: TGTGCCAGCAGTGTTCGGGGAGGTTACTGCACAGATACGCAGTATTTT. The chain joins TRBV25-1 to TRBJ2-3; maybe TRBD2 (6 bases). V lost 4 bases to trimming and J lost 1 base, with 15 bases between them. The CDR3 has 16 residues. Germline loops: CDR1 MGHDK, CDR2 SYGVNS.

The genes are TRBV11-2 and TRBJ1-2, with D perhaps TRBD1 (6 bases). V was shortened by 1 base and J by 7 bases, with 7 bases between the two germline ends. Germline CDR1 SGHAT, CDR2 FQNNGV. The CDR3 length is 12 residues. Here the CDR3 reads CASSLGGPGYTF. CDR3 sequence (DNA): TGTGCCAGCAGCTTAGGGGGGCCTGGCTACACCTTC.

The V and J genes are TRBV7-6 and TRBJ2-7; 8 bases fit TRBD1. CDR1 and CDR2 from the germline V gene are SGHVS and FNYEAQ. The CDR3 covers 14 residues. The ends lost 5 bases at V and 6 bases at J; junction bases unmatched: 9. CDR3 sequence: CASSPDRETFEQYF. The CDR3 DNA reads TGTGCCAGCAGCCCGGACAGGGAAACGTTCGAGCAGTACTTC. The full variable domain, with the rest looked up from reference TRBV7-6 and TRBJ2-7, is GAGVSQSPRYKVTKRGQDVALRCDPISGHVSLYWYRQALGQGPEFLTYFNYEAQQDKSGLPNDRFSAERPEGSISTLTIQRTEQRDSAMYRCASSPDRETFEQYFGPGTRLTVT.

The chain is built from TRBV28 and TRBJ2-5, with 7 bases matching TRBD2. The CDR3 is made up of 13 amino acids. The trim removed 6 bases at V and 7 bases at J, leaving 8 bases unmatched. Per the germline V gene, CDR1 is MDHEN and CDR2 is SYDVKM. The CDR3 here is CASRLTSPPTQYF. In DNA, the CDR3 is TGTGCCAGCAGGCTGACTAGCCCTCCGACCCAGTACTTC.

There are a few counts of this clone. This chain links TRBV10-3 with TRBJ1-5; weak D call: TRBD1 (6 bases). The V and J ends lost 11 bases and 4 bases respectively, with 12 bases between them. The CDR3 loop spans 12 amino acids. Germline values: CDR1 ENHRY, CDR2 SYGVKD. The DNA for the CDR3 is TGTGCCGTCGGGACAAATAATCAGCCCCAGCATTTT. Translation gives CAVGTNNQPQHF.

The V call is TRBV7-9, the J call TRBJ1-3, with D uncertain. CDR1 SEHNR and CDR2 FQNEAQ come from the germline V gene (reference sequence). The V end was cut by 5 bases, the J end by 2 bases, with 10 bases between. The CDR3 covers 14 residues. CDR3 nucleotides: TGTGCCAGCAGCCCCAACGGGGCTGGAAACACCATATATTTT. The encoded protein is CASSPNGAGNTIYF.

V and J are TRBV23-1 and TRBJ1-1, with 9 bases fitting TRBD1. TRBV23-1 is sorted into the ORF group, with uncertain function. J gave up 6 bases and V 2 bases, and 10 bases lay outside the gene matches. The CDR3 is 16 amino acids. The CDR3 region is CASSQTRQGGLPEAFF. CDR3 nucleotides: TGCGCCAGCAGTCAAACCCGACAGGGGGGATTACCTGAAGCTTTCTTT.

As for this clone: Other DNA sequences within the sample encode an identical CDR3. The V call is TRBV28, the J call TRBJ1-1, with 8 bases aligning to TRBD1. Germline lookup yields CDR1 MDHEN and CDR2 SYDVKM. Trimming at V came to 7 bases and at J to 1 base, leaving 5 bases not matched to a gene. The CDR3 spans 14 residues. The CDR3 loop reads CASNLGQENTEAFF. The CDR3 coding sequence is TGTGCCAGCAACCTGGGACAGGAGAACACTGAAGCTTTCTTT.

The chain employs TRBV5-6 and TRBJ2-2, with 9 positions matching TRBD1. The germline gives CDR1 SGHDT, CDR2 YYEEEE. The CDR3 extends over 16 amino acids. The J segment lost 6 bases and the V segment lost 3 bases, leaving 9 bases of the junction unmatched. CDR3 in amino acids: CASSSQGTGLAGELFF. CDR3 bases: TGTGCCAGCAGCTCGCAAGGGACAGGGCTGGCCGGGGAGCTGTTTTTT.

This chain connects TRBV10-3 to TRBJ1-2; a possible D gene is TRBD1 (6 bases). The CDR3 runs to 17 residues. The germline gives CDR1 ENHRY, CDR2 SYGVKD. The V end lost 1 base, the J end lost 2 bases, and 17 bases lay between the germline ends. The CDR3 nucleotides are TGTGCCATCAGTGAGTTATCGACGACAGGCGCCAACTATGGCTACACCTTC. It is translated as CAISELSTTGANYGYTF.

The V and J genes are TRBV7-9 and TRBJ1-3, with 7 bases identical to TRBD1. Germline V gene data show CDR1 as SEHNR and CDR2 as FQNEAQ (reference sequence). After removal of 6 bases from V and 2 bases from J, the junction contained 4 bases not matched to a gene. This CDR3 contains 14 residues. This CDR3 reads CASSPTGAGNTIYF. CDR3 coding DNA: TGTGCCAGCAGTCCAACAGGGGCTGGAAACACCATATATTTT.

This clone was picked up a small number of times. The chain carries TRBV9 and TRBJ1-5; TRBD1 matches at 7 bases. The CDR3 extends over 15 amino acids. Per the germline V gene, CDR1 is SGDLS and CDR2 is YYNGEE. V lost 6 bases to trimming and J lost 7 bases; unmatched junction nucleotides: 13. CDR3 protein: CASTPGAGGNQPQHF. CDR3 bases: TGTGCCAGCACCCCCGGGGCAGGGGGGAACCAGCCCCAGCATTTT.

V is TRBV7-9 and J is TRBJ1-5, with a weak D call TRBD1 (5 bases). The length of the CDR3 is 14 residues. In germline, CDR1 is SEHNR, CDR2 FQNEAQ (reference sequence). V was pared by 1 base and J by 6 bases, with 10 bases between. As DNA, the CDR3 is TGTGCCAGCAGCTTAGGGGGGGTCAGTCAGCCCCAGCATTTT. Its protein is CASSLGGVSQPQHF.

This chain links TRBV9 with TRBJ2-5; maybe TRBD2 (6 bases). This CDR3 is built from 15 residues. V was pared by 0 bases and J by 1 base, with 10 bases between. Germline V gene lookup returns CDR1 SGDLS and CDR2 YYNGEE. The CDR3 DNA follows: TGTGCCAGCAGCGTAGCGGGGGTAGCCCAAGAGACCCAGTACTTC. It translates to CASSVAGVAQETQYF.

Concerning this clone: Other DNA sequences in the same sample also yield this CDR3. The chain combines TRBV19 with TRBJ2-5, with a weak D call TRBD1 (5 bases). The CDR3 runs 12 residues. Germline V lookup: CDR1 LNHDA, CDR2 SQIVND (reference sequence). With 3 bases removed from V and 4 bases from J, the gap between germline ends came to 6 bases. The CDR3 loop reads CASSIRGETQYF. For the CDR3, the DNA is TGTGCCAGTAGTATTAGGGGAGAGACCCAGTACTTC. Looking up the rest from reference TRBV19 and TRBJ2-5 gives the full variable domain: DGGITQSPKYLFRKEGQNVTLSCEQNLNHDAMYWYRQDPGQGLRLIYYSQIVNDFQKGDIAEGYSVSREKKESFPLTVTSAQKNPTAFYLCASSIRGETQYFGPGTRLLVL.

The chain couples TRBV2 to TRBJ1-3; D uncertain. CDR1 is SNHLY, CDR2 FYNNEI, per germline. Trimming pared 5 bases from V and 1 base from J, leaving 9 bases between. The CDR3 is made up of 14 amino acids. The chain's CDR3 is CASSPQRSGNTIYF. The CDR3 nucleotides are TGTGCCAGCAGTCCTCAGAGGTCTGGAAACACCATATATTTT. Filled out from reference TRBV2 and TRBJ1-3, the complete variable domain reads EPEVTQTPSHQVTQMGQEVILRCVPISNHLYFYWYRQILGQKVEFLVSFYNNEISEKSEIFDDQFSVERPDGSNFTLKIRSTKLEDSAMYFCASSPQRSGNTIYFGEGSWLTVV.

The V gene is TRBV24-1, the J gene TRBJ2-1; D gene ambiguous. Trimming pared 0 bases from V and 4 bases from J, leaving 12 bases between. Germline loops: CDR1 KGHDR, CDR2 SFDVKD. This CDR3 comprises 16 residues. The CDR3 region is CATSDLVLNWYNEQFF. The CDR3 DNA is TGTGCCACCAGTGATTTGGTCCTAAACTGGTACAATGAGCAGTTCTTC.

CDR3 sequence (DNA): TGTGCCAGCAGCTCCCAGGGCAATGAGCAGTTCTTC. This encodes CASSSQGNEQFF. This rearrangement joins TRBV9 to TRBJ2-1, with a possible D match to TRBD1 (5 bases). V lost 4 bases, J lost 6 bases, and 8 bases lay in between. CDR1 and CDR2 from the germline V gene are SGDLS and YYNGEE. This CDR3 region has 12 residues.

This clone was observed a single time. V is TRBV10-3 and J is TRBJ1-4; maybe TRBD1 (6 bases). This CDR3 contains 14 residues. V was shortened by 2 bases and J by 5 bases, with 9 bases between the two germline ends. Per the germline V gene, CDR1 is ENHRY and CDR2 is SYGVKD. CDR3 DNA: TGTGCCATCAGTGAGGGGGGCAGAAATGAAAAACTGTTTTTT. Translation: CAISEGGRNEKLFF.

This rearrangement joins TRBV28 to TRBJ1-4; D not resolved. Trimming removed 3 bases from V and 1 base from J, with 6 bases in between. The CDR3 extends over 14 amino acids. Per germline, CDR1 MDHEN and CDR2 SYDVKM. This CDR3 is CASSFGGTNEKLFF. In nucleotides, the CDR3 is TGTGCCAGCAGTTTCGGTGGAACTAATGAAAAACTGTTTTTT.

The rearrangement uses TRBV6-6 and TRBJ2-3, with 7 positions matching TRBD2. The CDR3 is 15 residues long. Germline trimming cut 0 bases from V and 6 bases from J; bases unmatched to any gene: 6. Germline CDR1 and CDR2: MNHNY and SVGAGI (reference sequence). CDR3 coding DNA: TGTGCCAGCAGTTACTCCGCCTCCGGGGGGGATACGCAGTATTTT. It translates to CASSYSASGGDTQYF.

This clone showed up just once. This chain links TRBV18 with TRBJ2-4, with 13 bases identical to TRBD2. The CDR3 runs 17 residues. CDR1 is KGHSH and CDR2 is LQKENI in the germline V gene. The junction had 7 bases not matched to a gene; V was cut back by 8 bases and J by 0 bases. CDR3 region: CASRGLAGELAKNIQYF. CDR3 nucleotide sequence: TGTGCCAGCCGCGGACTAGCGGGGGAACTAGCCAAAAACATTCAGTACTTC. The whole variable domain, filled in from reference TRBV18 and TRBJ2-4, reads NAGVMQNPRHLVRRRGQEARLRCSPMKGHSHVYWYRQLPEEGLKFMVYLQKENIIDESGMPKERFSAEFPKEGPSILRIQQVVRGDSAAYFCASRGLAGELAKNIQYFGAGTRLSVL.